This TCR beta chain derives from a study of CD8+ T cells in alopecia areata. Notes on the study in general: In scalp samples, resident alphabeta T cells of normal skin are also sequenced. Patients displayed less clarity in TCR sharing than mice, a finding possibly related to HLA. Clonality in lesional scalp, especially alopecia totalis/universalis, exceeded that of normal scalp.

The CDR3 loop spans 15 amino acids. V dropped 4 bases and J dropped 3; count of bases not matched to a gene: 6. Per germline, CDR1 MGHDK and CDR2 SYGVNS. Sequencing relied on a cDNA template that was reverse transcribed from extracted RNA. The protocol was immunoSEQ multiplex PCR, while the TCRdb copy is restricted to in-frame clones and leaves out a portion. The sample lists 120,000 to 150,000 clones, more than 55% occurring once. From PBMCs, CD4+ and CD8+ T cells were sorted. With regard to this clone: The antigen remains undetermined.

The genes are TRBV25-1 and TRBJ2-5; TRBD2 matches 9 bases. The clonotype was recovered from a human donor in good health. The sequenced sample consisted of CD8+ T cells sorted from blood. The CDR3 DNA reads TGTGCCAGCAGTGTGTTGCGGGAGGGGAAAGAGACCCAGTACTTC. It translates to CASSVLREGKETQYF.